These 8 T cell receptor beta chains share one sample of origin, sequenced in a study of blood T cell repertoires in COVID-19. TCRdb's copy holds only in-frame clones and misses some; the assay was immunoSEQ multiplex PCR. The sample yields approximately 73,000 clones, about 91% seen once. Input material: peripheral blood. Receptors originate from a man older than 75 with acute or convalescent COVID-19.

V usage is TRBV20-1 and J usage is TRBJ1-1; TRBD1 matches at 11 bases. Germline assignment: CDR1 DFQATT and CDR2 SNEGSKA (reference sequence). CDR3 size: 15 residues. The V gene end was trimmed by 3 bases and the J gene end by 5 bases; junction bases not matched to a gene: 8. The chain's CDR3 is CSASGDRGIWTEAFF. CDR3 nucleotide sequence: TGCAGTGCTAGTGGGGACAGGGGGATTTGGACTGAAGCTTTCTTT.

This clone came up once. The rearrangement links TRBV19 to TRBJ1-6, with no clear D. Germline values: CDR1 LNHDA, CDR2 SQIVND (reference sequence). Trimming removed 10 bases at V and 10 bases at J, with 20 bases between. CDR3 length: 14 amino acids. This chain's CDR3 is CATSLDARNSPLHF. The CDR3 nucleotides read TGTGCCACCTCCCTAGACGCCCGGAACTCACCCCTCCACTTT. The complete variable domain, with remaining parts taken from reference TRBV19 and TRBJ1-6, reads DGGITQSPKYLFRKEGQNVTLSCEQNLNHDAMYWYRQDPGQGLRLIYYSQIVNDFQKGDIAEGYSVSREKKESFPLTVTSAQKNPTAFYLCATSLDARNSPLHFGNGTRLTVT.

The rearrangement links TRBV4-1 to TRBJ1-1; unclear D gene. The CDR3 is made up of 13 amino acids. V gave up 1 base and J gave up 10 bases, with 13 bases separating them. From germline, CDR1 is MGHRA and CDR2 YSYEKL. In nucleotides, the CDR3 is TGCGCCAGCAGCCAAGTGGTGGGCTTTGGAGCTTTCTTT. The encoded protein is CASSQVVGFGAFF.

The V call is TRBV6-5, the J call TRBJ2-5, with 13 bases matching TRBD2. J lost 9 bases, V lost 0 bases, and 1 base had no gene match. CDR1 and CDR2 from the germline V gene are MNHEY and SVGAGI. The CDR3 spans 14 residues. The CDR3 is CASSYSTSGGAQYF. DNA for the CDR3: TGTGCCAGCAGTTACTCAACTAGCGGGGGGGCCCAGTACTTC.

This chain uses TRBV3-1 (or the pseudogene TRBV3-2) with TRBJ2-7, with TRBD1 identical over 9 bases. CDR1 and CDR2 from the germline V gene are LGHDT and YNNKEL (reference sequence). Trimming at V came to 5 bases and at J to 7 bases, leaving 6 bases not matched to a gene. The CDR3 consists of 13 residues. CDR3 region: CASSSYRGLEQYF. The CDR3 nucleotides are TGTGCCAGCAGCTCGTACAGGGGGCTGGAGCAGTACTTC.

The J gene is TRBJ1-6, the V gene TRBV4-1; D possibly corresponds to TRBD1 (5 bases). V shed 0 bases and J shed 7 bases, with 16 bases lying between them. This CDR3 comprises 17 residues. Germline lookup yields CDR1 MGHRA and CDR2 YSYEKL. As DNA, the CDR3 is TGCGCCAGCAGCCAAGATGGAGGGTGGCGGGGCAATTCACCCCTCCACTTT. Encoded protein: CASSQDGGWRGNSPLHF.

The chain joins TRBV30 to TRBJ2-2; no clear D. V lost 4 bases and J lost 4, with 22 bases in between. Per germline, CDR1 GTSNPN and CDR2 SVGIG (reference sequence). The length of the CDR3 is 17 residues. Here the CDR3 reads CAWTRRVGPFRTGELFF. CDR3 nucleotide sequence: TGTGCCTGGACCAGACGCGTTGGGCCGTTTCGCACCGGGGAGCTGTTTTTT.

V gene TRBV3-1 (or the pseudogene TRBV3-2) combines with J gene TRBJ1-5; D is perhaps TRBD1 (5 bases). This CDR3 has 14 amino acids. Trimming took off 1 base at V and 7 bases at J, with 11 bases between the two ends. CDR1 and CDR2 (germline): LGHDT, YNNKEL (reference sequence). The DNA for the CDR3 is TGTGCCAGCAGCCAAGGTTCGCGGGGGCAGCCCCAGCATTTT. Translation gives CASSQGSRGQPQHF.